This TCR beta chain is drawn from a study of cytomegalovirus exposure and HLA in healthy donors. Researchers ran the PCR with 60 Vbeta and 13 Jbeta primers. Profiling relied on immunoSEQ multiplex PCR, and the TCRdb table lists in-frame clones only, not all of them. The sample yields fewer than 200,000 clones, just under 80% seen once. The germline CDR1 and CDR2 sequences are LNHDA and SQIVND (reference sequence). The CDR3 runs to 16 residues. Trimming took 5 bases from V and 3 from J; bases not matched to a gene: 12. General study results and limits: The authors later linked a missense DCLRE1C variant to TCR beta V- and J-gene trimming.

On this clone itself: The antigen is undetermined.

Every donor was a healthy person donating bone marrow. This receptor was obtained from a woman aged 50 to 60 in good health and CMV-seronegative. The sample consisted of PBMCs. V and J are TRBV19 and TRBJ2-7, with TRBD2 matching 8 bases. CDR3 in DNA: TGTGCCAGTAGTGATACAGCGGGAGAGGGCCGCTACGAGCAGTACTTC. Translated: CASSDTAGEGRYEQYF. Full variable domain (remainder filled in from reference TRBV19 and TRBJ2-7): DGGITQSPKYLFRKEGQNVTLSCEQNLNHDAMYWYRQDPGQGLRLIYYSQIVNDFQKGDIAEGYSVSREKKESFPLTVTSAQKNPTAFYLCASSDTAGEGRYEQYFGPGTRLTVT.